These 11 T cell receptor beta chains share one sample of origin, sequenced in a study of yellow fever vaccine responses in identical twins (dated by TCRdb to the late 2010s). Libraries were built with RT-PCR. The instrument was an Illumina HiSeq 2500. TCRdb redid the processing of the public reads, applying fastp at Q25 and MiXCR, and retained in-frame beta chains. Each CDR3 protein gets just one entry, which takes the most common genes and DNA from the rows behind it. The sample includes around 3,300 distinct CDR3 sequences, with roughly 84% observed a single time. Around 2.5% of the sample is in the top ten clones. Sequencing was performed on T cells from blood (PBMCs), unsorted or a sorted subset (not recorded which), taken before or after yellow fever vaccination (not recorded which). The receptors here all came from a woman aged 18-35 years who received the yellow fever vaccine. Donor details come from another sample of the same person, matched by shared clones.

The chain carries TRBV7-3 and TRBJ2-5, with no clear D. The germline gives CDR1 SGHTA, CDR2 FQGTGA. Deletions cut 7 bases from V and 3 bases from J, with 6 bases between. The CDR3 loop spans 11 amino acids. CDR3 residues: CASTREETQYF. DNA of the CDR3: TGTGCCAGCACCCGGGAAGAGACCCAGTACTTC.

The chain recombines TRBV11-3 with TRBJ2-3; D is unclear. Germline V gives CDR1 SGHNT, CDR2 YENEEA. The CDR3 has 16 amino acids. V was clipped by 5 bases and J by 0 bases, with 15 bases between them. The CDR3 reads CASSLGDHFSTDTQYF. CDR3 bases: TGTGCCAGCAGCCTGGGTGACCACTTTAGCACAGATACGCAGTATTTT.

This clonotype turned up a few times. This chain links TRBV4-3 with TRBJ2-2; D perhaps matches TRBD2 (5 bases). Trimming removed 0 bases at V and 5 bases at J, with 13 bases between. Germline values: CDR1 LGHNA, CDR2 YSLEER. The CDR3 spans 16 residues. DNA for the CDR3: TGCGCCAGCAGCCAAGAGAACGCGGGTGGAACCGGGGAGCTGTTTTTT. Its translation is CASSQENAGGTGELFF.

The rearrangement links TRBV30 to TRBJ2-7; 7 positions agree with TRBD1. The V segment lost 7 bases and the J segment 2 bases; nucleotides outside the gene matches: 8. Germline V gives CDR1 GTSNPN, CDR2 SVGIG (reference sequence). The CDR3 has 13 amino acids. The chain's CDR3 is CASVTGYTYEQYF. The CDR3 nucleotides read TGTGCCTCCGTGACAGGGTATACCTACGAGCAGTACTTC. The full variable domain, rest sourced from reference TRBV30 and TRBJ2-7, is SQTIHQWPATLVQPVGSPLSLECTVEGTSNPNLYWYRQAAGRGLQLLFYSVGIGQISSEVPQNLSASRPQDRQFILSSKKLLLSDSGFYLCASVTGYTYEQYFGPGTRLTVT.

This CDR3 reads CASSQDGTTEAFF. The DNA of the CDR3 is TGCGCCAGCAGCCAAGATGGGACAACTGAAGCTTTCTTT. V is TRBV4-1 and J is TRBJ1-1, with TRBD1 as a possible D gene (6 bases). The CDR3 extends over 13 amino acids. V was clipped by 0 bases and J by 5 bases, with 7 bases between them. CDR1 MGHRA and CDR2 YSYEKL come from the germline V gene.

The genes are TRBV11-3 and TRBJ2-1; D not certain. The length of the CDR3 is 18 residues. V dropped 3 bases and J dropped 7 bases, with 25 bases sitting between them. In germline, CDR1 is SGHNT, CDR2 YENEEA. The CDR3 spells CASSLITFGGLLQNEQFF. CDR3 bases: TGTGCCAGCAGCTTGATCACGTTCGGCGGCCTACTCCAGAATGAGCAGTTCTTC.

The chain has TRBV11-1 and TRBJ2-3, with 10 bases matching TRBD2. Germline V gives CDR1 SGHAT, CDR2 FQDESV (reference sequence). The CDR3 has 18 amino acids. Trimming took 5 bases from V and 0 from J; bases not matched to a gene: 11. The CDR3 loop reads CASSLIMTSGFSTDTQYF. As DNA, the CDR3 is TGTGCCAGCAGCCTGATAATGACTAGCGGGTTCAGCACAGATACGCAGTATTTT.

The chain is built from TRBV29-1 and TRBJ2-7, with TRBD1 matching over 10 bases. Per germline, CDR1 SQVTM and CDR2 ANQGSEA. The CDR3 is 13 amino acids. V shed 6 bases, J shed 2 bases, and the junction held 4 bases outside the gene matches. The CDR3 loop is CSVNGQGAYEQYF. In DNA form, the CDR3 reads TGCAGCGTCAACGGACAGGGGGCCTACGAGCAGTACTTC.

The chain joins TRBV11-2 to TRBJ2-3, with D tentatively TRBD2 (6 bases). CDR3 size: 15 residues. CDR1 and CDR2 (germline): SGHAT, FQNNGV. Trimming took 2 bases from V and 2 from J, leaving 11 bases between them. CDR3 DNA sequence: TGTGCCAGCAGCTTATTGGCGGGATTCACAGATACGCAGTATTTT. Translation gives CASSLLAGFTDTQYF.

This clonotype occurred a few times. The chain has TRBV29-1 and TRBJ2-3; D unresolved. CDR3 length equals 15 residues. V lost 7 bases and J lost 2, with 19 bases in between. In germline, CDR1 is SQVTM, CDR2 ANQGSEA. The CDR3: CSASPGRLNTDTQYF. The CDR3 coding sequence is TGCAGCGCTTCTCCTGGCAGATTAAACACAGATACGCAGTATTTT.

This chain connects TRBV3-1 to TRBJ2-1; 7 bases are shared with TRBD2. The ends lost 5 bases at V and 0 bases at J; junction bases unmatched: 7. The CDR3 length is 16 residues. The germline V gene has CDR1 LGHDT and CDR2 YNNKEL (reference sequence). DNA for the CDR3: TGTGCCAGCAGCTCCAGGACTAGGCCCTCCTACAATGAGCAGTTCTTC. Its translation: CASSSRTRPSYNEQFF.